Here is one T cell receptor beta chain with its context. The antigen remains unidentified. This record belongs to a study of vaccination and CD4 T cells after COVID-19. Study-level information: Convalescent patients gave post-COVID blood a median about 100 days post-diagnosis, range 35 to 161. The post-vaccine samples came a median around 71 days after dose two (range 14 to 241).

Treatment indicated: roughly 10-day PBMC culture with coronavirus spike peptide pools or control peptides (ViraFEST assay). After culture for 10 days, isolation of CD4+ T cells was performed by negative selection. Cultured CD4+ T cells had their DNA profiled by the Oncomine TCR Beta short-read assay. TCRdb re-called the PCR reads with MiXCR, one entry per CDR3 protein. The sample consists of over 10,000 distinct CDR3 sequences, more than 45% of them appearing once. Study results and limitations: Median SARS-CoV-2-reactive clonotype numbers went up from roughly 19 to 38, but not significantly.

Sequenced sample: CD4+ T cells from blood, cultured in vitro. The sequence came from a human donor who had recovered from COVID-19.

This chain's CDR3 is CASSSTSGDYEQYF. CDR3 nucleotide sequence: TGTGCCAGCAGTTCGACATCGGGAGACTACGAGCAGTACTTC. This chain connects TRBV6-5 to TRBJ2-7; D may be TRBD2 (6 bases). Trimming removed 4 bases at V and 3 bases at J, with 13 bases between. The CDR3 is 14 residues long. Germline CDR1 reads MNHEY; CDR2 reads SVGAGI.